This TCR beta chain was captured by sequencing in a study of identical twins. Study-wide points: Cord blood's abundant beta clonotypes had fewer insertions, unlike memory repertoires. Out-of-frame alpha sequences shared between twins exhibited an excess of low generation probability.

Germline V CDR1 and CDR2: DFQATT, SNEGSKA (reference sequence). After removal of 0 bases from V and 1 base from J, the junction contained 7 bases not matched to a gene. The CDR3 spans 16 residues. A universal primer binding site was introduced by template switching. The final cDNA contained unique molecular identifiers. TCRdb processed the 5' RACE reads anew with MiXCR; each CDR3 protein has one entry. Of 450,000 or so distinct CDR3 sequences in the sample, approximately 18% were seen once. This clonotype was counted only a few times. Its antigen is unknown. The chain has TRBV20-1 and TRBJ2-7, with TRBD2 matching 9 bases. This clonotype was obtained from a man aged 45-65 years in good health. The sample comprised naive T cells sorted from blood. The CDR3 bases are TGCAGTGCTAGAGATCCGACTAGCGGTGCGTCCTACGAGCAGTACTTC. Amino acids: CSARDPTSGASYEQYF.